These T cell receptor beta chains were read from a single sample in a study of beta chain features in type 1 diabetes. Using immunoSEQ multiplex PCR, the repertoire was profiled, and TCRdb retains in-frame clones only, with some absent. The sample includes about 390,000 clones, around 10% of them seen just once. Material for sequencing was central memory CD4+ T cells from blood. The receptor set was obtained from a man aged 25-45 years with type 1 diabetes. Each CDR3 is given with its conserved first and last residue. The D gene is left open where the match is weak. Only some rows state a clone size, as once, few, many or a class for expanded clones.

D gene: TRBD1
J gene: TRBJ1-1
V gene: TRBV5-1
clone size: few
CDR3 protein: CASSLGTGSMNTEAFF
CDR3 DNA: TGCGCCAGCAGCCTAGGGACAGGGAGCATGAACACTGAAGCTTTCTTT

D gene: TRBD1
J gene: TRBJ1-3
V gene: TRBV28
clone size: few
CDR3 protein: CASTYPGGGGNTIYF
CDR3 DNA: TGTGCCAGCACCTATCCAGGGGGGGGTGGAAACACCATATATTTT

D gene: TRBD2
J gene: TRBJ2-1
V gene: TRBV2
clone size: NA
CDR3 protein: CASSDVMAGGTYNEQFF
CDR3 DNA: TGTGCCAGCAGTGATGTTATGGCGGGAGGCACCTACAATGAGCAGTTCTTC

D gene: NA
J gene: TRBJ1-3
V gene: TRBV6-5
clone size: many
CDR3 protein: CATSSSGNTIYF
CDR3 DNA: TGTGCCACCTCCTCCTCTGGAAACACCATATATTTT

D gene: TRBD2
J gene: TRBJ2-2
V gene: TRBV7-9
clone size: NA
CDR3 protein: CASSLAPSGNTGELFF
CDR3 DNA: TGTGCCAGCAGCTTAGCGCCTAGCGGAAACACCGGGGAGCTGTTTTTT

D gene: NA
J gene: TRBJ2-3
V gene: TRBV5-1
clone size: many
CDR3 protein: CASSLSIRVRVPDTQYF
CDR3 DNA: TGCGCCAGCAGCTTAAGTATAAGGGTTCGGGTCCCAGATACGCAGTATTTT

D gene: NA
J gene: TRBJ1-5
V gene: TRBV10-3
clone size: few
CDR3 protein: CAISESNRDNQPQHF
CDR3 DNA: TGTGCCATCAGTGAGTCGAACAGGGACAATCAGCCCCAGCATTTT

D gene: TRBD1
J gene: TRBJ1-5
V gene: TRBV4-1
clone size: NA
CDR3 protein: CASSQVRQGARFQPQHF
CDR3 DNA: TGCGCCAGCAGCCAAGTTAGACAGGGGGCGCGTTTTCAGCCCCAGCATTTT

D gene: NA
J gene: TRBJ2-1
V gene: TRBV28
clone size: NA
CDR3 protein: CASSLEGIENEQFF
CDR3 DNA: TGTGCCAGCAGTTTAGAGGGGATAGAGAATGAGCAGTTCTTC

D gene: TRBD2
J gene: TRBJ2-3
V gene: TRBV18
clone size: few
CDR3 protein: CASSFGRGTSTDTQYF
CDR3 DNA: TGTGCCAGCTCTTTCGGGAGGGGGACTAGCACAGATACGCAGTATTTT

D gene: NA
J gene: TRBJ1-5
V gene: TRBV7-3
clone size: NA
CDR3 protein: CASSLMNDQPQHF
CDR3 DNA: TGTGCCAGCAGCTTGATGAACGATCAGCCCCAGCATTTT

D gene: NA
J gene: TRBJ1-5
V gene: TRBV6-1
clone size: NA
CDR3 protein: CASMGGFDSNQPQHF
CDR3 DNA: TGTGCCAGCATGGGAGGGTTTGATAGCAATCAGCCCCAGCATTTT

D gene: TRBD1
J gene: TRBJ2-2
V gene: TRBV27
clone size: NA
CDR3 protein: CASSPLPLTGDYDTGELFF
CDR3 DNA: TGTGCCAGCAGTCCCCTCCCTTTGACAGGGGATTACGACACCGGGGAGCTGTTTTTT

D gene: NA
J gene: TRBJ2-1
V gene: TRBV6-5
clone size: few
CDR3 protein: CAISGMGRNEQFF
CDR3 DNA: TGTGCCATCAGTGGAATGGGGAGGAATGAGCAGTTCTTC

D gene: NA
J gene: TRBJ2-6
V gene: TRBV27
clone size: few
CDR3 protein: CRRGRNEEDTGANVLTF
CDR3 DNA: TGCCGGAGGGGGCGAAATGAAGAGGACACTGGGGCCAACGTCCTGACTTTC

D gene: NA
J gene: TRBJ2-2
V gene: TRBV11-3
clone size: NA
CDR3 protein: CASSFQQGGELFF
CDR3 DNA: TGTGCCAGCAGCTTTCAACAGGGCGGGGAGCTGTTTTTT

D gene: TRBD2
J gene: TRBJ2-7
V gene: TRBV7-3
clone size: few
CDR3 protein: CASSHGLAGGYEQYF
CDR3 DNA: TGTGCCAGCAGCCATGGACTAGCGGGAGGCTACGAGCAGTACTTC

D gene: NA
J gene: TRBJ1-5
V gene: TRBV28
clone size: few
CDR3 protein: CASSPPGGFSQPQHF
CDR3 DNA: TGTGCCAGCAGTCCCCCGGGGGGGTTTTCCCAGCCCCAGCATTTT

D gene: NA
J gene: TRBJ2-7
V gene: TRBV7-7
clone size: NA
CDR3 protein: CAVGKNSYEQYF
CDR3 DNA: TGTGCGGTGGGTAAAAATTCCTACGAGCAGTACTTC

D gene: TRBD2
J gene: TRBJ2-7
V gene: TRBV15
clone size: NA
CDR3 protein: CATSRGAGASYEQYF
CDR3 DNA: TGTGCCACCAGCAGAGGAGCGGGGGCCTCCTACGAGCAGTACTTC

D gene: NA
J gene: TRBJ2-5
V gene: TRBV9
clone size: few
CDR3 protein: CASSVRLVETQYF
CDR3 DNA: TGTGCCAGCAGCGTGAGACTCGTAGAGACCCAGTACTTC

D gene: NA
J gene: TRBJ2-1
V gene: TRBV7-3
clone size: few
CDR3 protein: CASSSGGLRNNEQFF
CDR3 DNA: TGTGCCAGCAGCTCCGGAGGGCTAAGGAACAATGAGCAGTTCTTC

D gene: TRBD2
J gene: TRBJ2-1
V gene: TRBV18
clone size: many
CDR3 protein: CASSPGSGRMNEQFF
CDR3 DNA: TGTGCCAGCTCACCAGGGAGCGGGAGAATGAATGAGCAGTTCTTC

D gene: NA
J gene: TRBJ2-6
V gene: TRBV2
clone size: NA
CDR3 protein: CASSERPSGANVLTF
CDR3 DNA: TGTGCCAGCAGTGAACGGCCCTCTGGGGCCAACGTCCTGACTTTC

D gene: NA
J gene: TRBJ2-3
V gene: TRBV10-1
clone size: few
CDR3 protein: CASSGAQAADTQYF
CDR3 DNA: TGCGCCAGCAGTGGGGCGCAGGCCGCAGATACGCAGTATTTT

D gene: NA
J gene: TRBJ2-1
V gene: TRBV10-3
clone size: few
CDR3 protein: CAISVGLPNNEQFF
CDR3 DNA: TGTGCCATCAGTGTAGGGCTCCCAAACAATGAGCAGTTCTTC

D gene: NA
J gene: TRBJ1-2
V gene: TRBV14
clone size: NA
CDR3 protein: CASSQGLGRTYGYTF
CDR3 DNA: TGTGCCAGCAGCCAAGGTTTGGGACGGACCTATGGCTACACCTTC

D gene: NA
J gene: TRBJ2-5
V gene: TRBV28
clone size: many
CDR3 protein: CATSPRETQYF
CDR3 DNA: TGTGCCACCTCTCCGCGGGAGACCCAGTACTTC